This T cell receptor (beta chain) was identified in a study of blood T cell repertoires in COVID-19. Study as a whole: The analysed material was cDNA or gDNA that came from T cells, B-cell-depleted T cells, or PBMCs.

Per the study methods: Reference gene primers were amplified, and this amplification served to estimate nucleated cell counts. Measured with immunoSEQ multiplex PCR; TCRdb has only the in-frame clones, and not every one. That table is the source of V, J and clone size, and D and trimming were worked out from the DNA. The table records around 130,000 clones, roughly four fifths of them present only once. The source is a human donor in a cohort sampled during active COVID-19. Sequenced: peripheral blood.

For the CDR3, the DNA is TGTGCCAGCAGCCTCGAGGCCGGGGCGGGGAGAGAGACCCAGTACTTC. As protein: CASSLEAGAGRETQYF. The V gene is TRBV9, the J gene TRBJ2-5; TRBD2 is a possible D gene (6 bases). V gave up 4 bases and J gave up 4 bases, with 20 bases separating them. CDR1 is SGDLS and CDR2 is YYNGEE in the germline V gene. The CDR3 spans 16 residues.